This T cell receptor (beta chain) was documented in a study of blood T cell repertoires in COVID-19. Study overall: Samples of COVID-19 (acute and convalescent) were obtained from the United States, Italy and Spain.

Using immunoSEQ multiplex PCR, the repertoire was profiled, and TCRdb retains in-frame clones only, with some absent. The sample records around 140,000 clones, roughly 79% being singletons. The TCR sequence derives from a human donor in a cohort sampled during active COVID-19. Sequences were obtained from peripheral blood.

This CDR3 reads CASSPGSGVDTEAFF. The CDR3 DNA sequence: TGTGCCAGCAGCCCCGGGAGTGGGGTGGACACTGAAGCTTTCTTT. This sequence joins TRBV3-1 (or the pseudogene TRBV3-2) and TRBJ1-1; D uncertain. The CDR3 has 15 residues. V was pared by 4 bases and J by 3 bases, with 15 bases between. The germline gives CDR1 LGHDT, CDR2 YNNKEL (reference sequence).